The 21 T cell receptor beta chains below all came from one sample that was sequenced in a study of blood T cell repertoires in COVID-19. This table comes from immunoSEQ multiplex PCR, and its TCRdb copy is limited to in-frame clones, with some not included. Here the sample spans about 97,000 clones, 90% being singletons. Specimen: peripheral blood. These receptors originate from a man aged 55 to 70 with acute or convalescent COVID-19.

This clone was recorded once. The gene calls are TRBV18 and TRBJ1-1; 7 positions agree with TRBD1. There are 13 residues in the CDR3. Looked up from germline, CDR1 is KGHSH and CDR2 is LQKENI. Trimming at V came to 4 bases and at J to 3 bases, leaving 2 bases not matched to a gene. The CDR3 nucleotides read TGTGCCAGCTCACAGGGGGCGGACACTGAAGCTTTCTTT. This codes for CASSQGADTEAFF.

Only one count was recorded for this clone. The chain joins TRBV5-6 to TRBJ2-5; 11 nucleotides match TRBD2. In germline, CDR1 is SGHDT, CDR2 YYEEEE. The CDR3 has 15 residues. Germline trimming cut 3 bases from V and 6 bases from J; bases unmatched to any gene: 7. CDR3 sequence reads: CASSSLAGGGQTQYF. CDR3 coding DNA: TGTGCCAGCAGCTCTCTAGCGGGGGGAGGTCAGACCCAGTACTTC.

V gene TRBV6-5 combines with J gene TRBJ2-2; D is possibly TRBD1 (5 bases). Trimming stripped 0 bases from V and 5 bases from J, with 10 bases between. Germline CDR1 is MNHEY and CDR2 is SVGAGI. The CDR3 runs to 15 residues. The CDR3 DNA sequence: TGTGCCAGCAGTTACTCTAGACAGTCAACCGGGGAGCTGTTTTTT. Its protein is CASSYSRQSTGELFF.

The rearrangement links TRBV12-3 or TRBV12-4 to TRBJ1-2; D not resolved. CDR3 length: 11 residues. The V and J ends lost 5 bases and 7 bases respectively, with 8 bases between them. The DNA of the CDR3 is TGTGCCAGCAGTGCCACTGGTGGCTACACCTTC. Its protein is CASSATGGYTF.

V is TRBV15 and J is TRBJ1-2; TRBD1 agrees at 7 bases. The germline V gene encodes CDR1 LNHNV and CDR2 YYDKDF (reference sequence). V lost 2 bases, J lost 4 bases, and 7 bases stayed unmatched. This CDR3 spans 15 amino acids. DNA for the CDR3: TGTGCCACCAGCAGACCGGACAGGCTAAGCTATGGCTACACCTTC. This translates into CATSRPDRLSYGYTF.

The J gene is TRBJ1-3, the V gene TRBV4-1; D gene ambiguous. The CDR3 runs 14 residues. V was shortened by 0 bases and J by 3 bases, with 6 bases between the two germline ends. CDR1 and CDR2 from the germline V gene are MGHRA and YSYEKL. The CDR3 DNA reads TGCGCCAGCAGCCAAGATACGGTTGGAAACACCATATATTTT. It translates to CASSQDTVGNTIYF.

The V and J genes are TRBV5-1 and TRBJ2-3, with D possibly being TRBD2 (6 bases). Trimming stripped 4 bases from V and 3 bases from J, with 12 bases between. CDR3 length equals 14 residues. Germline CDR1 reads SGHRS; CDR2 reads YFSETQ. CDR3 loop: CASSAGRQTDTQYF. In nucleotides, the CDR3 is TGCGCCAGCAGCGCGGGACGGCAAACAGATACGCAGTATTTT.

This clone was counted once. The J gene is TRBJ2-2, the V gene TRBV12-3 or TRBV12-4, with TRBD1 identical over 9 bases. The CDR3 is 13 residues long. Trimming took 11 bases from V and 3 from J; bases not matched to a gene: 4. CDR3 residues: CAARTGDTGELFF. The CDR3 DNA reads TGTGCCGCCCGGACAGGGGACACCGGGGAGCTGTTTTTT.

This sequence joins TRBV19 and TRBJ2-5; possible D gene TRBD1, 6 bases. The V end lost 3 bases, the J end lost 5 bases, and 25 bases lay between the germline ends. The germline V gene has CDR1 LNHDA and CDR2 SQIVND (reference sequence). This CDR3 comprises 18 residues. DNA of the CDR3: TGTGCCAGTAGTATCATGATCAACAGGGTTACCGGTACGGAGACCCAGTACTTC. Translation: CASSIMINRVTGTETQYF.

This clone was counted a single time. The chain combines TRBV3-1 (or the pseudogene TRBV3-2) with TRBJ1-4, with 8 bases aligning to TRBD1. This CDR3 is 14 amino acids long. Germline V gene lookup returns CDR1 LGHDT and CDR2 YNNKEL (reference sequence). Trimming cost V 5 bases and J 6 bases; bases outside gene matches: 5. For the CDR3, the DNA is TGTGCCAGCAGCTGGACAGGGTGGGATGAAAAACTGTTTTTT. It is translated as CASSWTGWDEKLFF.

This clone occurred a few times. The gene calls are TRBV14 and TRBJ1-2; 8 bases align to TRBD1. Per the germline V gene, CDR1 is SGHDN and CDR2 is FVKESK. V trimming: 5 bases; J trimming: 6 bases; junction bases outside the gene matches: 20. The CDR3 has 18 residues. CDR3 in amino acids: CASSSAFYTGGIRDGYTF. The CDR3 DNA sequence: TGTGCCAGCAGCTCCGCGTTTTATACAGGGGGAATACGAGATGGCTACACCTTC. Filled out from reference TRBV14 and TRBJ1-2, the complete variable domain reads EAGVTQFPSHSVIEKGQTVTLRCDPISGHDNLYWYRRVMGKEIKFLLHFVKESKQDESGMPNNRFLAERTGGTYSTLKVQPAELEDSGVYFCASSSAFYTGGIRDGYTFGSGTRLTVV.

This sequence joins TRBV6-5 and TRBJ1-1; 8 bases match TRBD1. Per germline, CDR1 MNHEY and CDR2 SVGAGI. Trimming at V came to 0 bases and at J to 4 bases, leaving 4 bases not matched to a gene. This CDR3 contains 15 residues. CDR3 DNA: TGTGCCAGCAGTTACTCAACAGGGGGTGGCACTGAAGCTTTCTTT. The encoded protein is CASSYSTGGGTEAFF.

This clone was seen a handful of times. The chain carries TRBV7-2 and TRBJ2-3, with D perhaps matching TRBD1 (6 bases). The V and J ends lost 1 base and 7 bases respectively, with 12 bases between them. The CDR3 contains 14 residues. CDR1 is SGHTA, CDR2 FQGNSA, per germline. The CDR3 DNA reads as TGTGCCAGCAGCTTAGGAGGTGGGGGCAATACGCAGTATTTT. This encodes CASSLGGGGNTQYF.

V usage is TRBV25-1 and J usage is TRBJ1-1; TRBD1 matches 9 bases. This CDR3 contains 15 residues. With V trimmed by 5 bases and J by 1 base, 5 bases remained unmatched. The germline V gene has CDR1 MGHDK and CDR2 SYGVNS. The CDR3 loop is CASSPRQGGNTEAFF. The CDR3 nucleotides are TGTGCCAGCAGTCCCAGACAGGGGGGGAACACTGAAGCTTTCTTT.

The table lists this clone with a count of one. The rearrangement uses TRBV10-1 and TRBJ1-1; D ambiguous. Trimming shortened V by 2 bases and J by 2 bases, and 9 bases separated the two germline ends. Germline lookup yields CDR1 WNHNN and CDR2 SYGVQD (reference sequence). The CDR3 extends over 14 amino acids. This chain's CDR3 is CASSEEPANTEAFF. The CDR3 DNA is TGCGCCAGCAGTGAGGAGCCCGCAAACACTGAAGCTTTCTTT.

The rearrangement uses TRBV5-4 and TRBJ2-5; D is ambiguous. Trimming pared 0 bases from V and 2 bases from J, leaving 5 bases between. This CDR3 spans 13 amino acids. CDR1 and CDR2 from the germline V gene are SGHNT and YYREEE (reference sequence). The CDR3 loop is CASSLGSQETQYF. The CDR3 DNA is TGTGCCAGCAGCTTGGGGAGTCAAGAGACCCAGTACTTC.

This chain connects TRBV2 to TRBJ1-2, with TRBD1 matching over 8 bases. V lost 6 bases and J lost 4; bases outside the gene matches: 13. Germline V gene sequence: CDR1 SNHLY, CDR2 FYNNEI. The CDR3 is made up of 16 amino acids. CDR3 sequence (DNA): TGTGCCAGCAGCGACGAGGACAGGGAAAGTGCCTATGGCTACACCTTC. Its translation is CASSDEDRESAYGYTF.

V and J are TRBV5-5 and TRBJ2-3; D might be TRBD1 (5 bases). CDR3 size: 15 residues. CDR1 is SGHKS and CDR2 is YYEKEE in the germline V gene (reference sequence). Trimming removed 2 bases from V and 0 bases from J, with 10 bases in between. The CDR3 DNA sequence: TGTGCCAGCAGCTTAGGGGCAACAAGCACAGATACGCAGTATTTT. This translates into CASSLGATSTDTQYF.

The V call is TRBV19, the J call TRBJ1-5, with D perhaps TRBD1 (6 bases). Per the germline V gene, CDR1 is LNHDA and CDR2 is SQIVND (reference sequence). Trimming shortened V by 6 bases and J by 2 bases, and 14 bases separated the two germline ends. The CDR3 totals 15 residues. Here the CDR3 DNA reads TGTGCCAGTAGCCTCCAGGGGATGGGCAATCAGCCCCAGCATTTT. Translation gives CASSLQGMGNQPQHF.

This rearrangement joins TRBV11-3 to TRBJ2-7; D not certain. The germline V and J ends were trimmed by 0 bases and 6 bases, with 9 bases remaining between them. The CDR3 is made up of 13 amino acids. Germline V CDR1 and CDR2: SGHNT, YENEEA. CDR3 sequence: CASSLEDRSEQYF. The CDR3 DNA reads as TGTGCCAGCAGCTTAGAGGATAGGAGCGAGCAGTACTTC. The full variable domain, with the rest looked up from reference TRBV11-3 and TRBJ2-7, is EAGVVQSPRYKIIEKKQPVAFWCNPISGHNTLYWYLQNLGQGPELLIRYENEEAVDDSQLPKDRFSAERLKGVDSTLKIQPAELGDSAVYLCASSLEDRSEQYFGPGTRLTVT.

The chain carries TRBV7-9 and TRBJ1-1, with 8 positions matching TRBD1. CDR1 is SEHNR, CDR2 FQNEAQ, per germline (reference sequence). The CDR3 length is 14 residues. V shed 4 bases, J shed 4 bases, and the junction held 5 bases outside the gene matches. The CDR3 nucleotides read TGTGCCAGCAGCTCCGACAGGGGCGGCACTGAAGCTTTCTTT. Translating it yields CASSSDRGGTEAFF.